Following are 5 T cell receptor beta chains from one sample sequenced in a study of control samples from healthy donors and cancer patients. Assay used: immunoSEQ multiplex PCR; TCRdb lists only in-frame clones, some missing. The profile shows more than 95,000 clones, about 90% of them singletons. Sequences were obtained from blood. All receptors derive from a man in his fifties or sixties in good health.

The V gene is TRBV4-2, the J gene TRBJ1-1, with TRBD1 as a possible D gene (5 bases). The CDR3 has 16 amino acids. Germline V gene lookup returns CDR1 LGHNA and CDR2 YNFKEQ. Trimming removed 1 base from V and 0 bases from J, with 12 bases in between. The CDR3 DNA sequence: TGTGCCAGCAGCCAAGCGGGAGGGGTTGTGAACACTGAAGCTTTCTTT. Translated, it gives CASSQAGGVVNTEAFF.

The V gene is TRBV19, the J gene TRBJ2-4; the match to TRBD2 covers 7 bases. The germline CDR1 and CDR2 sequences are LNHDA and SQIVND (reference sequence). The V gene end was trimmed by 3 bases and the J gene end by 0 bases; junction bases not matched to a gene: 5. This CDR3 is 16 amino acids long. Here the CDR3 reads CASSIGLVLAKNIQYF. CDR3 DNA sequence: TGTGCCAGTAGTATTGGACTAGTATTAGCCAAAAACATTCAGTACTTC.

The rearrangement uses TRBV27 and TRBJ2-3; D unresolved. Trimming pared 6 bases from V and 0 bases from J, leaving 16 bases between. CDR3 length: 16 residues. From germline, CDR1 is MNHEY and CDR2 SMNVEV (reference sequence). The CDR3 loop reads CASSPRGPTSTDTQYF. The CDR3 DNA is TGTGCCAGCAGCCCCCGCGGTCCCACTAGCACAGATACGCAGTATTTT.

In regard to this clone: Other nucleotide sequences in the sample specify the same CDR3. The rearrangement uses TRBV18 and TRBJ1-6; D call uncertain. The V end lost 3 bases, the J end lost 3 bases, and 0 bases lay between the germline ends. This CDR3 region has 12 residues. Per the germline V gene, CDR1 is KGHSH and CDR2 is LQKENI. The CDR3 bases are TGTGCCAGCTCACCCTATAATTCACCCCTCCACTTT. Translated, it gives CASSPYNSPLHF.

The CDR3 nucleotides are TGTGCCAGCAGCTTAAGAGGGGCCTACTTCTCAGGAATGACAAACACCATATATTTT. This sequence encodes CASSLRGAYFSGMTNTIYF. The J gene is TRBJ1-3, the V gene TRBV11-2; a possible D gene is TRBD1 (5 bases). The CDR3 is 19 amino acids. CDR1 and CDR2 (germline): SGHAT, FQNNGV. The germline V and J ends were trimmed by 2 bases and 6 bases, with 26 bases remaining between them.